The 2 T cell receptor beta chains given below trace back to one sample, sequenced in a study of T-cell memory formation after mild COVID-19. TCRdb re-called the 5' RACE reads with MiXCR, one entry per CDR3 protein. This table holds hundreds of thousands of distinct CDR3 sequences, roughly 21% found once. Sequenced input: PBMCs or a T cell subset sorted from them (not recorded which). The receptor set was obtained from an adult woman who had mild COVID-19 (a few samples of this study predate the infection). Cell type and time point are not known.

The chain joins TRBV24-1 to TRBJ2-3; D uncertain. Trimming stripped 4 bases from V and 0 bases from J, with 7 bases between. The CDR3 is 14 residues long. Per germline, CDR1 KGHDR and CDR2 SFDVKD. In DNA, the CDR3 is TGTGCCACCAGTGAGGTCGGTAGCACAGATACGCAGTATTTT. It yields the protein CATSEVGSTDTQYF.

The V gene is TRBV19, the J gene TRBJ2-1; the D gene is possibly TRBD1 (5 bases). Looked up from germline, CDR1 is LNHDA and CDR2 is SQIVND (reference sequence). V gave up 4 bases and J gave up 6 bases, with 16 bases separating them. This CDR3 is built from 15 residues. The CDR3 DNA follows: TGTGCCAGTAGTAATCGACAAGGGGCAATCAATGAGCAGTTCTTC. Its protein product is CASSNRQGAINEQFF.